One and the same sample provided the 9 T cell receptor beta chains below, sequenced in a study of cytomegalovirus exposure and HLA in healthy donors. With 60 Vbeta and 13 Jbeta primers, the PCR was carried out. TCRdb's copy holds only in-frame clones and misses some; the assay was immunoSEQ multiplex PCR. The data contain roughly 100,000 clones, about 12% of them singletons. Sequences were obtained from PBMCs. The receptors here all came from a man aged 35 to 55 in good health and CMV-seropositive.

This clone was picked up a small number of times. The V call is TRBV7-6, the J call TRBJ2-7; TRBD1 aligns across 8 bases. The germline V gene has CDR1 SGHVS and CDR2 FNYEAQ. There are 13 residues in the CDR3. The junction had 3 bases not matched to a gene; V was cut back by 5 bases and J by 3 bases. The CDR3 protein is CASSATGGYEQYF. The CDR3 DNA reads TGTGCCAGCAGCGCAACAGGGGGCTACGAGCAGTACTTC.

This clone showed up just a few times. This chain links TRBV15 with TRBJ2-1; D unresolved. Germline V gives CDR1 LNHNV, CDR2 YYDKDF (reference sequence). V lost 5 bases, J lost 2 bases, and 13 bases lay in between. This CDR3 comprises 15 residues. The CDR3 coding sequence is TGTGCCACCAGCTTCCCAGGCGAAGCCTACAATGAGCAGTTCTTC. It encodes CATSFPGEAYNEQFF.

This clone came up a few times. The V and J genes are TRBV7-7 and TRBJ2-1, with D perhaps TRBD2 (5 bases). Germline lookup yields CDR1 SSHAT and CDR2 FNYEAQ (reference sequence). This CDR3 has 13 amino acids. V lost 1 base, J lost 8 bases, and 9 bases lay in between. CDR3 nucleotide sequence: TGTGCCAGCAGCTTAGTCGAGGGATATGAGCAGTTCTTC. This codes for CASSLVEGYEQFF. The full variable domain, with the rest looked up from reference TRBV7-7 and TRBJ2-1, is GAGVSQSPRYKVTKRGQDVTLRCDPISSHATLYWYQQALGQGPEFLTYFNYEAQPDKSGLPSDRFSAERPEGSISTLTIQRTEQRDSAMYRCASSLVEGYEQFFGPGTRLTVL.

This chain connects TRBV23-1 to TRBJ2-7; D gene uncertain. TRBV23-1 is designated an ORF whose function remains uncertain. CDR3 length: 13 amino acids. V was shortened by 4 bases and J by 0 bases, with 7 bases between the two germline ends. The DNA for the CDR3 is TGCGCCAGCAGTCTACCGGGCTCCTACGAGCAGTACTTC. It specifies CASSLPGSYEQYF.

This clone was seen a handful of times. The J gene is TRBJ2-3, the V gene TRBV6-5; D perhaps matches TRBD2 (5 bases). Germline V gives CDR1 MNHEY, CDR2 SVGAGI. With 0 bases removed from V and 2 bases from J, the gap between germline ends came to 12 bases. This CDR3 spans 16 amino acids. CDR3 nucleotide sequence: TGTGCCAGCAGTTACTCGATCTCCGGGATCACAGATACGCAGTATTTT. The encoded protein is CASSYSISGITDTQYF.

This clone showed up just a few times. CDR3 in amino acids: CASSQGGANIQYF. In DNA form, the CDR3 reads TGTGCCAGCAGCCAGGGGGGAGCTAACATTCAGTACTTC. This chain uses TRBV7-8 with TRBJ2-4; D might be TRBD1 (7 bases). The CDR3 length is 13 residues. CDR1 is SGHVS and CDR2 is FQNEAQ in the germline V gene. V was cut by 5 bases and J by 7 bases, with 12 bases left in between.

This clone was detected a few times. The rearrangement links TRBV7-9 to TRBJ1-1; 7 bases line up with TRBD1. The CDR3 sequence is 12 residues long. The trim removed 5 bases at V and 7 bases at J, leaving 4 bases unmatched. Germline CDR1 SEHNR, CDR2 FQNEAQ (reference sequence). The CDR3 loop is CASSLTGLEAFF. The DNA for the CDR3 is TGTGCCAGCAGCCTGACAGGGCTTGAAGCTTTCTTT.

This clone was seen a handful of times. V usage is TRBV5-4 and J usage is TRBJ2-6; 9 nucleotides align to TRBD2. The CDR3 length is 17 residues. CDR1 and CDR2 (germline): SGHNT, YYREEE (reference sequence). V was clipped by 4 bases and J by 1 base; unmatched bases: 6. CDR3 nucleotides: TGTGCCAGCAGCCCCGGGACTAGCAGATCTGGGGCCAACGTCCTGACTTTC. This gives the protein CASSPGTSRSGANVLTF.

This clone was seen a handful of times. This sequence joins TRBV19 and TRBJ2-7, with a possible D match to TRBD2 (6 bases). V gave up 3 bases and J gave up 7 bases, with 16 bases separating them. The CDR3 is 14 residues long. Germline-derived CDR1 and CDR2 are LNHDA and SQIVND (reference sequence). In nucleotides, the CDR3 is TGTGCCAGTAGTATGACTGGAGGACTACGGGAGCAGTACTTC. Protein: CASSMTGGLREQYF.